The 24 T cell receptor beta chains presented below share a single source sample, sequenced in a study of blood T cell repertoires in COVID-19. The repertoire was sequenced with immunoSEQ multiplex PCR; TCRdb's copy has only in-frame clones and lacks some. Here the sample spans around 100,000 clones, roughly four fifths being singletons. The sequenced sample was peripheral blood. The source of these receptors is a man aged 55-75 years with acute or convalescent COVID-19.

The V and J genes are TRBV30 and TRBJ2-7; 7 bases line up with TRBD1. V shed 0 bases and J 1 base; nucleotides not matched to a gene: 3. From germline, CDR1 is GTSNPN and CDR2 SVGIG (reference sequence). The CDR3 sequence is 14 residues long. CDR3 protein: CAWSVGTASYEQYF. The CDR3 DNA reads TGTGCCTGGAGTGTAGGGACAGCTTCCTACGAGCAGTACTTC.

The chain recombines TRBV3-1 (or the pseudogene TRBV3-2) with TRBJ1-5, with 10 positions matching TRBD1. The junction had 5 bases not matched to a gene; V was cut back by 3 bases and J by 3 bases. The CDR3 is made up of 16 amino acids. Germline CDR1 and CDR2: LGHDT and YNNKEL (reference sequence). The CDR3 DNA sequence: TGTGCCAGCAGCCAGGGACAGGGGATCTACAATCAGCCCCAGCATTTT. It is translated as CASSQGQGIYNQPQHF.

The V call is TRBV5-5, the J call TRBJ2-2; a weak D match, TRBD1 (5 bases). There are 18 residues in the CDR3. V lost 1 base to trimming and J lost 1 base, with 17 bases between them. Germline V lookup: CDR1 SGHKS, CDR2 YYEKEE (reference sequence). The CDR3 sequence is CASSLRRFGAGNTGELFF. The CDR3 DNA reads TGTGCCAGCAGCTTGCGCCGTTTTGGGGCAGGGAACACCGGGGAGCTGTTTTTT.

The rearrangement joins TRBV24-1 to TRBJ2-5, with 8 bases aligning to TRBD2. Germline values: CDR1 KGHDR, CDR2 SFDVKD. Trimming cost V 2 bases and J 7 bases; bases outside gene matches: 11. This CDR3 spans 16 amino acids. The CDR3 region is CATSDSSGGLSGTQYF. In DNA form, the CDR3 reads TGTGCCACCAGTGATTCGAGCGGGGGCCTGAGCGGGACCCAGTACTTC.

This chain links TRBV30 with TRBJ1-3; D unclear. Trimming stripped 0 bases from V and 0 bases from J, with 9 bases between. The germline V gene encodes CDR1 GTSNPN and CDR2 SVGIG (reference sequence). CDR3 size: 15 residues. As DNA, the CDR3 is TGTGCCTGGAGTGTAAAACCGGGCTCTGGAAACACCATATATTTT. This codes for CAWSVKPGSGNTIYF.

This clone was counted a single time. The CDR3 bases are TGTGCCAGCTCACCCCGGGACAATGATGGCTACACCTTC. Amino acid sequence: CASSPRDNDGYTF. The chain is built from TRBV18 and TRBJ1-2; TRBD1 might be the D (6 bases). The CDR3 is 13 residues long. V was trimmed by 3 bases and J by 6 bases, leaving 11 bases between them. Germline assignment: CDR1 KGHSH and CDR2 LQKENI. Looking up the rest from reference TRBV18 and TRBJ1-2 gives the full variable domain: NAGVMQNPRHLVRRRGQEARLRCSPMKGHSHVYWYRQLPEEGLKFMVYLQKENIIDESGMPKERFSAEFPKEGPSILRIQQVVRGDSAAYFCASSPRDNDGYTFGSGTRLTVV.

V usage is TRBV29-1 and J usage is TRBJ2-1; TRBD1 matches at 8 bases. V lost 0 bases to trimming and J lost 12 bases; unmatched junction nucleotides: 10. The CDR3 contains 14 residues. The germline gives CDR1 SQVTM, CDR2 ANQGSEA. The CDR3 spells CSVEDSRGPIWQFF. The CDR3 nucleotides read TGCAGCGTTGAAGATTCCAGGGGGCCTATATGGCAGTTCTTC.

Written as DNA, the CDR3 is TGTGCCAGCAGTGAAGTGTGGCAGGGGTCCTACAATGAGCAGTTCTTC. This encodes CASSEVWQGSYNEQFF. The V and J genes are TRBV2 and TRBJ2-1, with D possibly being TRBD1 (6 bases). CDR1 SNHLY and CDR2 FYNNEI come from the germline V gene. Trimming took 1 base from V and 1 from J, leaving 11 bases between them. The CDR3 is made up of 16 amino acids.

The chain recombines TRBV2 with TRBJ2-2, with 7 bases fitting TRBD1. V shed 4 bases, J shed 2 bases, and the junction held 7 bases outside the gene matches. The CDR3 runs to 16 residues. CDR1 SNHLY and CDR2 FYNNEI come from the germline V gene. In DNA form, the CDR3 reads TGTGCCAGCAGTGGTGACAGGGCGGTCAACACCGGGGAGCTGTTTTTT. Its protein is CASSGDRAVNTGELFF.

The chain recombines TRBV12-5 with TRBJ1-1; D possibly corresponds to TRBD1 (5 bases). The CDR3 runs to 16 residues. CDR1 LGHNT and CDR2 FRNRAP come from the germline V gene. Trimming took off 0 bases at V and 3 bases at J, with 14 bases between the two ends. The chain's CDR3 is CASGLVLGRGYTEAFF. CDR3 nucleotides: TGTGCTAGTGGTTTGGTACTGGGGAGGGGATACACTGAAGCTTTCTTT. Filled out from reference TRBV12-5 and TRBJ1-1, the complete variable domain reads DARVTQTPRHKVTEMGQEVTMRCQPILGHNTVFWYRQTMMQGLELLAYFRNRAPLDDSGMPKDRFSAEMPDATLATLKIQPSEPRDSAVYFCASGLVLGRGYTEAFFGQGTRLTVV.

The chain carries TRBV21-1 and TRBJ1-3. TRBV21-1 is a pseudogene. The CDR3 is 13 residues long. CDR3 sequence (DNA): TGTGGGGGGGGACACCGCTCTGGAAACACCATATATTTT. Translation: CGGGHRSGNTIYF.

V usage is TRBV2 and J usage is TRBJ2-3, with D possibly being TRBD1 (5 bases). The CDR3 spans 13 residues. V lost 4 bases and J 2 bases, leaving 7 bases between the germline ends. CDR1 and CDR2 from the germline V gene are SNHLY and FYNNEI. CDR3 amino acids: CASSGTYTDTQYF. As DNA, the CDR3 is TGTGCCAGCAGTGGGACATACACAGATACGCAGTATTTT.

The chain joins TRBV11-2 to TRBJ2-6; no reliable D call. V dropped 5 bases and J dropped 1 base, with 9 bases sitting between them. The CDR3 is 15 amino acids. Germline values: CDR1 SGHAT, CDR2 FQNNGV. The chain's CDR3 is CASSEQRSGANVLTF. The CDR3 region has the DNA TGTGCCAGCAGCGAACAAAGATCTGGGGCCAACGTCCTGACTTTC.

J is TRBJ2-2 and V is TRBV24-1, with TRBD1 identical over 7 bases. Germline V gene lookup returns CDR1 KGHDR and CDR2 SFDVKD. There are 15 residues in the CDR3. Losses at the gene ends were 3 bases for V and 4 bases for J; bases not matched to a gene: 4. The CDR3 region is CATSDKTGPTGELFF. CDR3 coding DNA: TGTGCCACCAGTGATAAGACAGGGCCCACCGGGGAGCTGTTTTTT.

The chain has TRBV7-9 and TRBJ2-1, with D perhaps TRBD1 (6 bases). CDR1 SEHNR and CDR2 FQNEAQ come from the germline V gene (reference sequence). There are 14 residues in the CDR3. V gave up 2 bases and J gave up 2 bases, with 7 bases separating them. As DNA, the CDR3 is TGTGCCAGCAGCTTATGGGACACCTACAATGAGCAGTTCTTC. It yields the protein CASSLWDTYNEQFF.

The rearrangement joins TRBV6-2 or TRBV6-3 to TRBJ2-7, with 8 bases matching TRBD1. Trimming removed 4 bases from V and 4 bases from J; junction bases left unmatched: 9. Germline V lookup: CDR1 MNHEY, CDR2 SVGEGT. The CDR3 is 15 residues long. CDR3 region: CASSSPRTGIYEQYF. The CDR3, as DNA: TGTGCCAGCAGTTCCCCCCGGACAGGGATTTACGAGCAGTACTTC.

Only one count was recorded for this clone. CDR3 loop: CASSLEGRGTEAFF. In DNA form, the CDR3 reads TGTGCCAGCAGCTTAGAGGGCAGGGGGACTGAAGCTTTCTTT. The rearrangement links TRBV11-2 to TRBJ1-1, with 7 bases aligning to TRBD1. The V and J ends lost 0 bases and 5 bases, in that order; junction bases with no gene match: 3. The germline V gene encodes CDR1 SGHAT and CDR2 FQNNGV. The CDR3 totals 14 residues.

This clone was recorded only once. The V gene is TRBV5-1, the J gene TRBJ2-7, with a weak D call TRBD1 (6 bases). The CDR3 consists of 13 residues. In germline, CDR1 is SGHRS, CDR2 YFSETQ. V was cut by 4 bases and J by 3 bases, with 11 bases left in between. The CDR3: CASSPGQLYEQYF. In nucleotides, the CDR3 is TGCGCCAGCAGCCCGGGACAACTCTACGAGCAGTACTTC. The variable domain in full, completed from reference TRBV5-1 and TRBJ2-7, reads KAGVTQTPRYLIKTRGQQVTLSCSPISGHRSVSWYQQTPGQGLQFLFEYFSETQRNKGNFPGRFSGRQFSNSRSEMNVSTLELGDSALYLCASSPGQLYEQYFGPGTRLTVT.

The V gene is TRBV19, the J gene TRBJ1-1; maybe TRBD1 (6 bases). The CDR3 sequence is 14 residues long. The germline V gene has CDR1 LNHDA and CDR2 SQIVND (reference sequence). Trimming left V 4 bases short and J 1 base short, with 10 bases between. As DNA, the CDR3 is TGTGCCAGTAGTAGTGCAGGGGCGAACACTGAAGCTTTCTTT. Protein product: CASSSAGANTEAFF.

This sequence joins TRBV6-5 and TRBJ2-2; tentatively, D is TRBD1 (6 bases). CDR3 length equals 14 residues. Germline CDR1 reads MNHEY; CDR2 reads SVGAGI. Trimming removed 6 bases at V and 1 base at J, with 9 bases between. Written as DNA, the CDR3 is TGTGCCAGCAGGCTACAGGGGAACACCGGGGAGCTGTTTTTT. Protein sequence: CASRLQGNTGELFF.

This rearrangement joins TRBV5-6 to TRBJ2-3; TRBD1 might be the D (5 bases). V dropped 7 bases and J dropped 4 bases, with 13 bases sitting between them. CDR3 length equals 13 residues. Germline V gene sequence: CDR1 SGHDT, CDR2 YYEEEE. The CDR3 here is CASLDRDADTQYF. The CDR3 DNA follows: TGTGCCAGCCTTGACAGAGACGCAGATACGCAGTATTTT.

CDR3 residues: CASSEAEGAGYEQYF. The CDR3 nucleotides are TGTGCCAGCAGTGAAGCGGAAGGGGCAGGCTACGAGCAGTACTTC. The chain has TRBV6-1 and TRBJ2-7, with D maybe TRBD1 (5 bases). Germline loops: CDR1 MNHNS, CDR2 SASEGT. The CDR3 is made up of 15 amino acids. With 0 bases removed from V and 3 bases from J, the gap between germline ends came to 12 bases.

This clone appeared a few times. The CDR3, as DNA: TGTGCCAGCAGCTTGTTAGAGGGGGGGGCTGGGCAGCCCCAGCATTTT. This codes for CASSLLEGGAGQPQHF. The chain couples TRBV5-6 to TRBJ1-5, with D tentatively TRBD1 (6 bases). CDR1 and CDR2 from the germline V gene are SGHDT and YYEEEE. V was shortened by 1 base and J by 7 bases, with 18 bases between the two germline ends. The CDR3 has 16 amino acids. The full variable domain, its missing parts supplied by reference TRBV5-6 and TRBJ1-5, is DAGVTQSPTHLIKTRGQQVTLRCSPKSGHDTVSWYQQALGQGPQFIFQYYEEEERQRGNFPDRFSGHQFPNYSSELNVNALLLGDSALYLCASSLLEGGAGQPQHFGDGTRLSIL.

This clone turned up a few times. The chain carries TRBV19 and TRBJ1-5, with unresolved D. Between the trimmed V and J ends, which lost 5 bases and 0 bases, there was a span of 5 bases. Germline-derived CDR1 and CDR2 are LNHDA and SQIVND (reference sequence). This CDR3 region has 13 residues. The DNA of the CDR3 is TGTGCCAGTAGTCTATCTAGCAATCAGCCCCAGCATTTT. The encoded protein is CASSLSSNQPQHF.